The 4 T cell receptor beta chains in this list originate from one sample, sequenced in a study of beta chain features in type 1 diabetes. What was sequenced were expressed TCRB transcripts, since all of the isolated RNA had been reverse transcribed. TCRdb keeps only in-frame clones here, not all; method: immunoSEQ multiplex PCR. The table lists 150,000 to 170,000 clones, around 8.5% of them singletons, with about 0.6% in the top ten. The specimen was central memory CD4+ T cells from blood. The receptors shown here come from a man between 18 and 29 years old in good health.

A few counts support this clone. The chain employs TRBV29-1 and TRBJ2-2; D perhaps matches TRBD1 (6 bases). Trimming took off 3 bases at V and 3 bases at J, with 17 bases between the two ends. The CDR3 totals 16 residues. Germline V gene lookup returns CDR1 SQVTM and CDR2 ANQGSEA. DNA for the CDR3: TGCAGCGTTGATGGCCTGGGGGCGCCGGACACCGGGGAGCTGTTTTTT. Amino acids: CSVDGLGAPDTGELFF.

This clone was seen a few times. This sequence joins TRBV11-1 and TRBJ2-1, with D unclear. Germline V gives CDR1 SGHAT, CDR2 FQDESV (reference sequence). V was pared by 0 bases and J by 0 bases, with 9 bases between. CDR3 length equals 16 residues. CDR3 residues: CASSLALWSSYNEQFF. The CDR3 DNA reads as TGTGCCAGCAGCTTAGCGCTTTGGAGCTCCTACAATGAGCAGTTCTTC.

This chain connects TRBV9 to TRBJ2-5; TRBD1 agrees at 9 bases. The CDR3 totals 14 residues. Germline CDR1 and CDR2: SGDLS and YYNGEE. The trim removed 2 bases at V and 7 bases at J, leaving 6 bases unmatched. CDR3 region: CASSVGTGRATQYF. In DNA form, the CDR3 reads TGTGCCAGCAGCGTTGGGACAGGGCGGGCGACCCAGTACTTC.

The V and J genes are TRBV18 and TRBJ2-7; TRBD1 might be the D (6 bases). CDR3 size: 14 residues. The germline gives CDR1 KGHSH, CDR2 LQKENI. V lost 4 bases and J lost 1, with 11 bases in between. The DNA for the CDR3 is TGTGCCAGCTCACTCCCGACAGGATCCTACGAGCAGTACTTC. It translates to CASSLPTGSYEQYF. Variable domain in full (rest from reference TRBV18 and TRBJ2-7): NAGVMQNPRHLVRRRGQEARLRCSPMKGHSHVYWYRQLPEEGLKFMVYLQKENIIDESGMPKERFSAEFPKEGPSILRIQQVVRGDSAAYFCASSLPTGSYEQYFGPGTRLTVT.